This T cell receptor beta chain was captured by sequencing in a study of blood T cell repertoires in COVID-19. At the level of the study: Acute and convalescent COVID-19 samples came from the United States, Italy and Spain. PBMCs, B-cell-depleted T cells, or T cells provided the cDNA or gDNA that made up the material.

Original data processing: Nucleated cell number was recorded as an estimate derived from reference gene primer amplification. This table comes from immunoSEQ multiplex PCR, and its TCRdb copy is limited to in-frame clones, with some not included. The V and J calls and clone size come from that table; D and trimming were worked out from the DNA. The data contain some 47,000 clones, approximately 86% of them singletons. The CDR3 sequence is 15 residues long. Germline CDR1 is SGHRS and CDR2 is YFSETQ. V shed 4 bases and J 7 bases; nucleotides not matched to a gene: 9. The receptor was isolated from an elderly woman in a cohort sampled during active or convalescent COVID-19. The chain carries TRBV5-1 and TRBJ2-7, with TRBD1 matching over 12 bases. Sequencing was performed on peripheral blood. DNA of the CDR3: TGCGCCAGCAGCGAATGGGGACAGGGGGCGTTTGAGCAGTACTTC. The encoded protein is CASSEWGQGAFEQYF.